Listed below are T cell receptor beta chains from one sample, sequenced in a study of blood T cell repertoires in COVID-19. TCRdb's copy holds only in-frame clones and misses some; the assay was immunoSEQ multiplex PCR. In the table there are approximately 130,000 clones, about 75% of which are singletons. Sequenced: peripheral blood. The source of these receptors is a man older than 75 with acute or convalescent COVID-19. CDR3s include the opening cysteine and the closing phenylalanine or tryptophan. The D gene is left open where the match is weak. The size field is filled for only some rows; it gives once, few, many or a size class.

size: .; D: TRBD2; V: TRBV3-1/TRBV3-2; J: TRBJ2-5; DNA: TGTGCCAGCAGCCGAGGACCGGGGGGGCGGGAGACCCAGTACTTC; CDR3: CASSRGPGGRETQYF
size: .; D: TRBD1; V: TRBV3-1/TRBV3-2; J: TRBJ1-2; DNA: TGTGCCAGCAGCCACACAAATGACAGGGGGAATAACTATGGCTACACCTTC; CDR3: CASSHTNDRGNNYGYTF
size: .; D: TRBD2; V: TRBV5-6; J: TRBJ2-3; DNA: TGTGCCAGCATCACCAGAAGGGCGGGGGGTACGCAGTATTTT; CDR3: CASITRRAGGTQYF
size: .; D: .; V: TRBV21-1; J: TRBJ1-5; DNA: TGTGCCAGCAGCAAAGACGGGACAGTCCACAATCAGCCCCAGCATTTT; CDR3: CASSKDGTVHNQPQHF
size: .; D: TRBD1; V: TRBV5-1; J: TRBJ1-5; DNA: TGCGCCAGCAGCTATGGAGGGGGCGCAGAGCCCCAGCATTTT; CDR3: CASSYGGGAEPQHF
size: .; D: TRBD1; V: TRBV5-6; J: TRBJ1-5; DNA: TGTGCCAGCAGCCAACTGGACAGGGGAAATCAGCCCCAGCATTTT; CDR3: CASSQLDRGNQPQHF
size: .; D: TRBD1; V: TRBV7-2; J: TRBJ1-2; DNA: TGTGCCAGCAGCCCTAGTGGGACAGGGAGTAAGGGCTACACCTTC; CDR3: CASSPSGTGSKGYTF
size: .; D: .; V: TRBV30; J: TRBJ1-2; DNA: TGTGCCTGGAGTGTTGGCCCTAACTATGGCTACACCTTC; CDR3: CAWSVGPNYGYTF
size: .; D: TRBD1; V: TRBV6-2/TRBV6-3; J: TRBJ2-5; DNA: TGTGCCAGCAGTAGAGGGGGCAAGGAGACCCAGTACTTC; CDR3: CASSRGGKETQYF
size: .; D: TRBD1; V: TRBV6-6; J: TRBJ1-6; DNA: TGTGCCAGCAGTCCCAGGACAGGGCTGGCCCTCCACTTT; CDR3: CASSPRTGLALHF
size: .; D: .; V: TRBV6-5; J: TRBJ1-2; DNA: TGTGCCAGCAGTGACTCTGCAGGGTCCCTCTATGGCTACACCTTC; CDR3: CASSDSAGSLYGYTF
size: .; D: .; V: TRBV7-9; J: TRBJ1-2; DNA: TGTGCCAGCAGCTTAGGCTACCGGGGAAACTATGGCTACACCTTC; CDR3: CASSLGYRGNYGYTF
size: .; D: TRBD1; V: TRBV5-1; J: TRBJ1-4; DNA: TGCGCCAGCAGCTTGGGGGACAGGTTTGCAACTAATGAAAAACTGTTTTTT; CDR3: CASSLGDRFATNEKLFF
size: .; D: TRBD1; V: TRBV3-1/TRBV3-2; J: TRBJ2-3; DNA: TGTGCCAGCAGCCGGCAGGGGGCAGATACGCAGTATTTT; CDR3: CASSRQGADTQYF
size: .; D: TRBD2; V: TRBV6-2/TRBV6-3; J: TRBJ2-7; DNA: TGTGCCAGCAGTAGCGGGACCATTGGCGAGCAGTACTTC; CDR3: CASSSGTIGEQYF
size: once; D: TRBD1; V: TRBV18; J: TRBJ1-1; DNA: TGTGCCAGCTCAACAGGGGGCCTTACTGAAGCTTTCTTT; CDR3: CASSTGGLTEAFF
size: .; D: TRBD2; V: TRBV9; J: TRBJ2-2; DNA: TGTGCCAGCAGCTTGCGGGGGGATGGCACCGGGGAGCTGTTTTTT; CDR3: CASSLRGDGTGELFF
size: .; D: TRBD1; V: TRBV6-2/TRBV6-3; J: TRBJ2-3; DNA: TGTGCCAGCAGTTACTCGAGGGGGCTTGCGCAGTATTTT; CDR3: CASSYSRGLAQYF
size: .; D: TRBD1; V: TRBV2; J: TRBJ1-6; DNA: TGTGCCAGCAGTGAAGCCAACAGGGGAGGATCACCCCTCCACTTT; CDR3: CASSEANRGGSPLHF
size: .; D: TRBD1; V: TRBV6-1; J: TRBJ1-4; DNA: TGTGCCAGCAGTGAATTGGCAGGGGGCTTCACTAATGAAAAACTGTTTTTT; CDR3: CASSELAGGFTNEKLFF
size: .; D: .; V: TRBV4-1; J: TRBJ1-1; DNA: TGCGCCAGCAGCCAAGAACAGGGTTGGGTAGCTTTCTTT; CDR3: CASSQEQGWVAFF
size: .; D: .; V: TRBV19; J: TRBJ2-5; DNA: TGTGCCAGTACCCGAACAGGGCCGGAGACCCAGTACTTC; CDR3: CASTRTGPETQYF
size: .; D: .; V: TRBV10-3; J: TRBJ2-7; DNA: TGTGCCATCAGTGGGAACAGGGTCGAGCAGTACTTC; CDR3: CAISGNRVEQYF